Shown below are 14 T cell receptor beta chains from a single sample sequenced in a study of shared clonotypes between healthy human individuals. Measured with immunoSEQ multiplex PCR; TCRdb has only the in-frame clones, and not every one. The table records around 690,000 clones, 90% of them present only once. What was sequenced was memory CD8+ T cells from PBMCs. Specified subset: CD45RO+ cells pooled with CCR7-negative TemRA cells. These receptors were obtained from a man aged 18 to 29 in good health. Some clones in this sample may be carry-over from other donors' samples.

This chain uses TRBV4-1 with TRBJ2-7; 9 positions match TRBD1. The length of the CDR3 is 16 residues. V gave up 0 bases and J gave up 4 bases; unmatched junction bases: 7. The V gene's germline CDR1 is MGHRA and CDR2 YSYEKL. This CDR3 is CASSQEDRGLSYEQYF. CDR3 DNA sequence: TGCGCCAGCAGCCAAGAGGACAGGGGACTATCATACGAGCAGTACTTC.

The chain carries TRBV6-1 and TRBJ2-7; D unresolved. Germline CDR1 is MNHNS and CDR2 is SASEGT. Between the trimmed V and J ends, which lost 0 bases and 2 bases, there was a span of 8 bases. The CDR3 is 14 residues long. The CDR3 DNA reads TGTGCCAGCAGTGAAGCTTGGACGGCCTACGAGCAGTACTTC. This translates into CASSEAWTAYEQYF.

The rearrangement uses TRBV21-1 and TRBJ1-2; the table's D call, TRBD1, was not checked against the DNA. TRBV21-1 is an annotated pseudogene. This CDR3 is 17 amino acids long. The CDR3 DNA sequence: TGTGCCAGCAGCAAAACAGGGGACGGGACTCCTAACTATGGCTACACCTTC. It translates to CASSKTGDGTPNYGYTF.

This rearrangement joins TRBV19 to TRBJ1-1; 8 nucleotides align to TRBD1. CDR1 is LNHDA and CDR2 is SQIVND in the germline V gene (reference sequence). CDR3 length equals 18 residues. V lost 1 base, J lost 6 bases, and 16 bases stayed unmatched. This chain's CDR3 is CASSIVPQQGGSGPEAFF. The CDR3 coding sequence is TGTGCCAGTAGTATAGTCCCCCAACAGGGGGGATCCGGGCCTGAAGCTTTCTTT.

This clone was seen at least ten times. The CDR3 spells CASSQEAEYGYTF. In DNA form, the CDR3 reads TGCGCCAGCAGCCAAGAAGCGGAGTATGGCTACACCTTC. V is TRBV4-3 and J is TRBJ1-2; no firm D call. Trimming took off 0 bases at V and 5 bases at J, with 7 bases between the two ends. The CDR3 consists of 13 residues. In germline, CDR1 is LGHNA, CDR2 YSLEER.

The V call is TRBV14, the J call TRBJ2-7, with D possibly TRBD1 on 6 matching bases. From germline, CDR1 is SGHDN and CDR2 FVKESK. V was clipped by 1 base and J by 3 bases, with 10 bases between them. The CDR3 is 14 residues long. For the CDR3, the DNA is TGTGCCAGCAGCCAAGGGGCAGGGGACTACGAGCAGTACTTC. This sequence encodes CASSQGAGDYEQYF.

V is TRBV11-2 and J is TRBJ2-5, with D maybe TRBD1 (8 bases). V was pared by 0 bases and J by 2 bases, with 22 bases between. The CDR3 is 19 residues long. Germline V CDR1 and CDR2: SGHAT, FQNNGV. CDR3 sequence: CASSLEGTGGGPRQETQYF. CDR3 coding DNA: TGTGCCAGCAGCTTAGAAGGTACAGGGGGAGGGCCGAGGCAAGAGACCCAGTACTTC. Together with reference TRBV11-2 and TRBJ2-5, the CDR3 gives the full variable domain: EAGVAQSPRYKIIEKRQSVAFWCNPISGHATLYWYQQILGQGPKLLIQFQNNGVVDDSQLPKDRFSAERLKGVDSTLKIQPAKLEDSAVYLCASSLEGTGGGPRQETQYFGPGTRLLVL.

Many counts were recorded for this clone. The rearrangement joins TRBV5-4 to TRBJ2-1; D unresolved. V was pared by 4 bases and J by 9 bases, with 14 bases between. This CDR3 contains 13 residues. Germline values: CDR1 SGHNT, CDR2 YYREEE (reference sequence). The CDR3 coding sequence is TGTGCCAGCAGCATCCGGGCTGCAACTGAGCAGTTCTTC. This encodes CASSIRAATEQFF.

The chain joins TRBV9 to TRBJ2-7; no definite D call. CDR3 length equals 15 residues. V gave up 0 bases and J gave up 0 bases, with 10 bases separating them. Germline CDR1 reads SGDLS; CDR2 reads YYNGEE. CDR3 DNA sequence: TGTGCCAGCAGCGTAGAGTCAGGAAGCTCCTACGAGCAGTACTTC. Its translation is CASSVESGSSYEQYF.

This chain links TRBV5-6 with TRBJ2-7; D is unresolved. Germline CDR1 reads SGHDT; CDR2 reads YYEEEE. The germline V and J ends were trimmed by 4 bases and 0 bases, with 11 bases remaining between them. This CDR3 is built from 14 residues. The CDR3 DNA reads TGTGCCAGCAGCCAACCCCGGGTCTCCTACGAGCAGTACTTC. Translating it yields CASSQPRVSYEQYF. The full variable domain, with the rest looked up from reference TRBV5-6 and TRBJ2-7, is DAGVTQSPTHLIKTRGQQVTLRCSPKSGHDTVSWYQQALGQGPQFIFQYYEEEERQRGNFPDRFSGHQFPNYSSELNVNALLLGDSALYLCASSQPRVSYEQYFGPGTRLTVT.

The CDR3 here is CASSLGQHLNNEQFF. Written as DNA, the CDR3 is TGTGCCAGCAGCCTCGGACAGCACCTTAACAATGAGCAGTTCTTC. V and J are TRBV7-2 and TRBJ2-1; TRBD1 might be the D (6 bases). V was clipped by 5 bases and J by 5 bases, with 16 bases between them. The CDR3 sequence is 15 residues long. Germline assignment: CDR1 SGHTA and CDR2 FQGNSA.

The chain is built from TRBV7-2 and TRBJ2-7; 7 bases fit TRBD1. The CDR3 extends over 13 amino acids. V lost 2 bases, J lost 6 bases, and 4 bases stayed unmatched. The germline V gene encodes CDR1 SGHTA and CDR2 FQGNSA. This CDR3 reads CASSLLDRAEQYF. CDR3 coding DNA: TGTGCCAGCAGCTTACTCGACAGGGCCGAGCAGTACTTC. The whole variable domain, remainder taken from reference TRBV7-2 and TRBJ2-7, is GAGVSQSPSNKVTEKGKDVELRCDPISGHTALYWYRQSLGQGLEFLIYFQGNSAPDKSGLPSDRFSAERTGGSVSTLTIQRTQQEDSAVYLCASSLLDRAEQYFGPGTRLTVT.

The chain links TRBV7-3 to TRBJ1-2; D call uncertain. Germline V gene lookup returns CDR1 SGHTA and CDR2 FQGTGA. The ends were cut back, 3 bases at V and 8 bases at J, with 19 bases in the middle. This CDR3 spans 15 amino acids. The CDR3 DNA reads TGTGCCAGCAGCTTGGACTCCGGAACCGCGGGGGGCTACACCTTC. It specifies CASSLDSGTAGGYTF.

The chain recombines TRBV28 with TRBJ2-7; no definite D call. V lost 6 bases to trimming and J lost 2 bases, with 17 bases between them. CDR1 and CDR2 from the germline V gene are MDHEN and SYDVKM. The CDR3 is made up of 15 amino acids. This CDR3 reads CASRRKTEIPYEQYF. In DNA, the CDR3 is TGTGCCAGCAGACGAAAGACCGAAATTCCCTACGAGCAGTACTTC.